This entry lists 12 T cell receptor beta chains sequenced from one sample in a study of T-cell memory formation after mild COVID-19. TCRdb reprocessed the 5' RACE reads via MiXCR and lists one record per CDR3 protein. The data contain 450,000 to 650,000 distinct CDR3 sequences, about a fifth of them seen just once; the ten biggest clones take up 7.5% to 9.5%. Material for sequencing was PBMCs or a T cell subset sorted from them (not recorded which). Receptors were obtained from an adult woman who had mild COVID-19 (a few samples of this study predate the infection). Cell type and time point are not known.

This clonotype was detected a few times. The chain couples TRBV4-3 to TRBJ2-3, with D possibly matching TRBD2 (6 bases). CDR1 is LGHNA and CDR2 is YSLEER in the germline V gene. V was pared by 0 bases and J by 2 bases, with 12 bases between. The CDR3 extends over 16 amino acids. In DNA, the CDR3 is TGCGCCAGCAGCCAAGATAAAGGAGGGAACACAGATACGCAGTATTTT. It translates to CASSQDKGGNTDTQYF.

This clonotype was found many times. The chain recombines TRBV7-3 with TRBJ2-3; D uncertain. Germline CDR1 reads SGHTA; CDR2 reads FQGTGA. Trimming took off 6 bases at V and 0 bases at J, with 7 bases between the two ends. CDR3 length: 13 amino acids. The CDR3 loop is CASSRTSTDTQYF. DNA for the CDR3: TGTGCCAGCAGTCGAACTAGCACAGATACGCAGTATTTT.

This clonotype was found a few times. The chain recombines TRBV6-5 with TRBJ2-7, with TRBD2 identical over 7 bases. The CDR3 contains 14 residues. The germline V gene encodes CDR1 MNHEY and CDR2 SVGAGI. Trimming at V came to 5 bases and at J to 6 bases, leaving 10 bases not matched to a gene. CDR3 DNA: TGTGCCAGCAGTCCCGCGGGAGTCTGGGGCGAGCAGTACTTC. Residues: CASSPAGVWGEQYF.

CDR3 sequence reads: CASSEAGFVYEQYF. As DNA, the CDR3 is TGTGCCAGCAGTGAAGCAGGGTTCGTGTACGAGCAGTACTTC. This rearrangement joins TRBV25-1 to TRBJ2-7; D possibly corresponds to TRBD1 (5 bases). Germline-derived CDR1 and CDR2 are MGHDK and SYGVNS. The CDR3 contains 14 residues. V lost 2 bases, J lost 4 bases, and 12 bases lay in between.

This rearrangement joins TRBV7-8 to TRBJ1-1; D is uncertain. The CDR3 totals 17 residues. Trimming took off 5 bases at V and 4 bases at J, with 23 bases between the two ends. Looked up from germline, CDR1 is SGHVS and CDR2 is FQNEAQ. The CDR3 sequence: CASSRIRVLPVPTEAFF. Written as DNA, the CDR3 is TGTGCCAGCAGCCGCATTAGGGTCCTCCCGGTCCCCACTGAAGCTTTCTTT. The full variable domain, rest sourced from reference TRBV7-8 and TRBJ1-1, is GAGVSQSPRYKVAKRGQDVALRCDPISGHVSLFWYQQALGQGPEFLTYFQNEAQLDKSGLPSDRFFAERPEGSVSTLKIQRTQQEDSAVYLCASSRIRVLPVPTEAFFGQGTRLTVV.

In its sample, this clonotype was seen a few times. The chain has TRBV7-8 and TRBJ2-3, with D tentatively TRBD2 (6 bases). Germline values: CDR1 SGHVS, CDR2 FQNEAQ. The V and J ends lost 4 bases and 0 bases respectively, with 11 bases between them. The CDR3 is made up of 15 amino acids. CDR3 bases: TGTGCCAGCAGCTCCGTAGCGGTTAGCACAGATACGCAGTATTTT. Amino acids: CASSSVAVSTDTQYF. Full variable domain (rest looked up from reference TRBV7-8 and TRBJ2-3): GAGVSQSPRYKVAKRGQDVALRCDPISGHVSLFWYQQALGQGPEFLTYFQNEAQLDKSGLPSDRFFAERPEGSVSTLKIQRTQQEDSAVYLCASSSVAVSTDTQYFGPGTRLTVL.

Many counts were recorded for this clonotype. The chain joins TRBV4-2 to TRBJ2-1; D not certain. V lost 1 base and J 2 bases, leaving 12 bases between the germline ends. CDR1 is LGHNA, CDR2 YNFKEQ, per germline. The CDR3 covers 16 residues. The CDR3 coding sequence is TGTGCCAGCAGCCAAGCTCCCAGAGGCACCTACAATGAGCAGTTCTTC. Protein: CASSQAPRGTYNEQFF.

The chain links TRBV12-3 or TRBV12-4 to TRBJ2-2, with D unresolved. The V and J ends lost 8 bases and 4 bases respectively, with 11 bases between them. The CDR3 has 13 amino acids. CDR3 nucleotides: TGTGCCAGCTGTTCCTACTTCACCGGGGAGCTGTTTTTT. Amino acids: CASCSYFTGELFF.

This clonotype came up many times. V usage is TRBV2 and J usage is TRBJ1-2, with 9 nucleotides matching TRBD1. V lost 6 bases to trimming and J lost 4 bases; unmatched junction nucleotides: 9. Germline assignment: CDR1 SNHLY and CDR2 FYNNEI. This CDR3 is built from 15 residues. The CDR3 DNA sequence: TGTGCCAGCAGGGCTCGGGGACAGGGCTCCTATGGCTACACCTTC. Translated, it gives CASRARGQGSYGYTF. The full variable domain, completed using reference TRBV2 and TRBJ1-2, is EPEVTQTPSHQVTQMGQEVILRCVPISNHLYFYWYRQILGQKVEFLVSFYNNEISEKSEIFDDQFSVERPDGSNFTLKIRSTKLEDSAMYFCASRARGQGSYGYTFGSGTRLTVV.

This rearrangement joins TRBV18 to TRBJ2-3; perhaps TRBD2 as D (6 bases). Germline CDR1 KGHSH, CDR2 LQKENI. Trimming pared 8 bases from V and 0 bases from J, leaving 15 bases between. The CDR3 has 15 residues. CDR3 nucleotides: TGTGCCAGCAGAGGAGGGTCAGGTAGCACAGATACGCAGTATTTT. Its translation: CASRGGSGSTDTQYF.

The CDR3 bases are TGTGCCAGCAGTCAGGGACCACACGTGGACGGCTACACCTTC. Amino acid sequence: CASSQGPHVDGYTF. The V and J genes are TRBV12-3 or TRBV12-4 and TRBJ1-2; possibly TRBD1 for D (5 bases). This CDR3 contains 14 residues. With 5 bases removed from V and 8 bases from J, the gap between germline ends came to 18 bases.

This sequence joins TRBV3-1 and TRBJ1-4; a weak D match, TRBD1 (6 bases). V lost 4 bases and J 1 base, leaving 10 bases between the germline ends. In germline, CDR1 is LGHDT, CDR2 YNNKEL (reference sequence). This CDR3 spans 15 amino acids. The chain's CDR3 is CASSPNRVTNEKLFF. CDR3 sequence (DNA): TGTGCCAGCAGCCCAAACAGGGTAACTAATGAAAAACTGTTTTTT.